These 7 T cell receptor beta chains were sequenced from one sample in a study of cytomegalovirus exposure and HLA in healthy donors. In the PCR, 60 Vbeta and 13 Jbeta primers were used. The method was immunoSEQ multiplex PCR; TCRdb's version includes in-frame clones alone and lacks a portion of them. The sample consists of about 150,000 clones, around 78% of them appearing once. Material for sequencing was PBMCs. The source is a woman aged 40 to 49 in good health and CMV-seronegative.

The chain employs TRBV6-5 and TRBJ2-5, with a tentative D call TRBD1 (5 bases). The V end lost 5 bases, the J end lost 13 bases, and 23 bases lay between the germline ends. The CDR3 has 14 residues. Per the germline V gene, CDR1 is MNHEY and CDR2 is SVGAGI. CDR3 DNA: TGTGCCAGCAGTCCCGCGACAGATACGAATGTATTGTACTTC. Its protein product is CASSPATDTNVLYF.

In this sample, this clone turned up a few times. The chain links TRBV11-2 to TRBJ1-1, with D hard to call. Per germline, CDR1 SGHAT and CDR2 FQNNGV. With 2 bases removed from V and 8 bases from J, the gap between germline ends came to 12 bases. The length of the CDR3 is 13 residues. In nucleotides, the CDR3 is TGTGCCAGCAGCTTATTTTTAGTACAGGAAGCTTTCTTT. Translated, it gives CASSLFLVQEAFF.

The chain employs TRBV6-5 and TRBJ1-6; 7 nucleotides agree with TRBD1. The CDR3 consists of 14 residues. V lost 6 bases, J lost 5 bases, and 4 bases stayed unmatched. Germline CDR1 and CDR2: MNHEY and SVGAGI. The CDR3 loop reads CASRTGTDNSPLHF. CDR3 bases: TGTGCCAGCAGAACCGGGACAGATAATTCACCCCTCCACTTT.

The chain employs TRBV5-1 and TRBJ1-1; TRBD1 aligns across 10 bases. Trimming at V came to 3 bases and at J to 5 bases, leaving 4 bases not matched to a gene. The CDR3 covers 14 residues. Germline-derived CDR1 and CDR2 are SGHRS and YFSETQ. CDR3 region: CASSWGQGNTEAFF. CDR3 nucleotide sequence: TGCGCCAGCAGCTGGGGACAGGGGAATACTGAAGCTTTCTTT.

The chain uses TRBV7-9 and TRBJ1-1, with D hard to call. From germline, CDR1 is SEHNR and CDR2 FQNEAQ (reference sequence). The V end lost 3 bases, the J end lost 4 bases, and 12 bases lay between the germline ends. The CDR3 is made up of 14 amino acids. The CDR3 nucleotides read TGTGCCAGCAGCTTCGGCCAGGTAGGCACTGAAGCTTTCTTT. It translates to CASSFGQVGTEAFF.

The chain links TRBV9 to TRBJ1-1, with TRBD1 identical over 7 bases. The CDR3 extends over 14 amino acids. V was clipped by 0 bases and J by 4 bases; unmatched bases: 3. Germline CDR1 is SGDLS and CDR2 is YYNGEE. The CDR3 spells CASSVAGGSTEAFF. CDR3 nucleotide sequence: TGTGCCAGCAGCGTAGCAGGGGGGTCCACTGAAGCTTTCTTT.

This clone came up a few times. This chain joins TRBV6-1 and TRBJ1-3, with 7 positions matching TRBD1. Trimming took 4 bases from V and 0 from J; bases not matched to a gene: 6. This CDR3 has 16 amino acids. Germline-derived CDR1 and CDR2 are MNHNS and SASEGT. CDR3 region: CASSGGDRASGNTIYF. CDR3 nucleotide sequence: TGTGCCAGCAGTGGCGGAGACAGGGCCTCTGGAAACACCATATATTTT.